This T cell receptor beta chain appears in the sequencing data of a study of memory CD4+ T cells and cytomegalovirus serostatus. Study summary: This sample comes from healthy Belgian adults, about nine CMV seropositive, 24 seronegative. Study conclusions and caveats: The CMV-associated TCR signature appears largely within the CD4+ memory repertoire. Repertoires predicted CMV serostatus with median bootstrapped AUC of about 0.96.

The germline V and J ends were trimmed by 3 bases and 2 bases, with 14 bases remaining between them. There are 14 residues in the CDR3. Germline V gene sequence: CDR1 GTSNPN, CDR2 SVGIG (reference sequence). The sort gate was single viable CD3+CD4+CD8-CD45RO+ cells for memory CD4+ T cells. Serum IgG to CMV pp150, pp28, p38 and p52 defined serostatus. Concerning this clone: The antigen remains unidentified.

Produced via immunoSEQ multiplex PCR; TCRdb's table is partial and in-frame only. Of approximately 70,000 clones listed, 76% were seen once; the top ten hold about 4.8%. This clonotype was obtained from an adult in good health and CMV-seropositive. J is TRBJ2-7 and V is TRBV30, with D perhaps assigned TRBD1 or TRBD2 (6 bases each). The sequencing input was memory CD4+ T cells from blood. The CDR3 is CAWRDKGGAYEQYF. For the CDR3, the DNA is TGTGCCTGGAGAGACAAGGGGGGAGCCTACGAGCAGTACTTC.